What follows describes a single TCR beta chain. Its antigen is unknown. The sample is drawn from a study of blood T cells in healthy people across ages. The study's findings and limits: Age brought a roughly linear fall in TCR beta diversity measured per million T cells. Donor CMV status, an unknown factor, possibly confounded changes in expanded clonotypes. Any conclusive comparison of naive versus antigen-experienced cells was prevented by using unsorted PBMCs.

This CDR3 is 18 amino acids long. Per sample, at least 5 micrograms of total RNA were extracted. Primers used in a second PCR of about 7 to 12 cycles were a sample-barcoded 5' primer and a J-beta primer mix. Each CDR3 protein gets one entry after TCRdb re-called the 5' RACE reads with MiXCR. The data show about 1 million distinct CDR3 sequences, around 45% seen once. The sample was blood. This clonotype originated in a woman in her sixties or seventies in good health. The chain recombines TRBV21-1 with TRBJ1-4; the D segment call TRBD1 is taken from the table without a DNA check. TRBV21-1 is labeled a pseudogene. CDR3 sequence (DNA): TGTGCCAGCAGCGAATTCCTTTGGGGACAGGGGTTGAATGAAAAACTGTTTTTT. Amino acid sequence: CASSEFLWGQGLNEKLFF.